This T cell receptor (beta chain) originates from a study of response to subunit inactivated influenza vaccine. Study results and caveats: After each seasonal influenza vaccination, few new T cells are recruited, the authors suggested.

This clonotype was observed a handful of times. Its cognate antigen is unknown. This CDR3 is built from 15 residues. The V and J ends lost 1 base and 5 bases respectively, with 15 bases between them. Germline CDR1 is SGHRS and CDR2 is YFSETQ. TCRdb ran MiXCR on the RT-PCR reads and lists one entry per CDR3 protein. The sample lists about 620,000 distinct CDR3 sequences, 12% occurring once. The clonotype was recovered from a man aged 45-65 years who received an inactivated influenza vaccine. The chain has TRBV5-1 and TRBJ1-1, with D possibly being TRBD1 (6 bases). This specimen was PBMCs from blood, taken on the day of vaccination. Here the CDR3 DNA reads TGCGCCAGCAGCTTGATTCAGGGGCCCAGGACTGAAGCTTTCTTT. It is translated as CASSLIQGPRTEAFF.